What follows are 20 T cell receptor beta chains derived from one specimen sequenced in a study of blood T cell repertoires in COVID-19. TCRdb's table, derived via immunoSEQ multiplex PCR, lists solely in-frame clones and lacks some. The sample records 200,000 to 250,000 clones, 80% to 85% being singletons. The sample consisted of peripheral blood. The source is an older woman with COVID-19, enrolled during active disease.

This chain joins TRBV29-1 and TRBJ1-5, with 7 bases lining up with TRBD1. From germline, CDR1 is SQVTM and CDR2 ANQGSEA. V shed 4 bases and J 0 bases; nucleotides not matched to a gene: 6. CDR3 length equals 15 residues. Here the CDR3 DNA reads TGCAGCGTTGGATCGCAGGGGGATAGCAATCAGCCCCAGCATTTT. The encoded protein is CSVGSQGDSNQPQHF.

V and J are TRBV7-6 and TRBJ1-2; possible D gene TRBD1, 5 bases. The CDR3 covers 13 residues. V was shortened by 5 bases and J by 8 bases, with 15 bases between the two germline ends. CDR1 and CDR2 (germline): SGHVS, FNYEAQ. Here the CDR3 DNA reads TGTGCCAGCAGCCCCCCGGGGGTAGGAGGCTACACCTTC. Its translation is CASSPPGVGGYTF.

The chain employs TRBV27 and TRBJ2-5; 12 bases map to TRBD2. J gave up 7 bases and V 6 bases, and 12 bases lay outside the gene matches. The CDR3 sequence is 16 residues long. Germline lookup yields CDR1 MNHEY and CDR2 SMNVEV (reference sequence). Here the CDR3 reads CASRSRTSGVPGTQYF. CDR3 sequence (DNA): TGTGCCAGCAGAAGCCGGACTAGCGGGGTCCCGGGGACCCAGTACTTC.

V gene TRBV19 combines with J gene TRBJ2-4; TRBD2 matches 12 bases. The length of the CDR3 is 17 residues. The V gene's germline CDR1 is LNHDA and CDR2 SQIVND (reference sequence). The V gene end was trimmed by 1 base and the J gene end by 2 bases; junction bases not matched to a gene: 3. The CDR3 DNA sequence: TGTGCCAGTAGTATAGGACTAGCGGGAGATTCCAAAAACATTCAGTACTTC. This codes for CASSIGLAGDSKNIQYF. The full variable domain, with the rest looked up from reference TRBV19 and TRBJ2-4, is DGGITQSPKYLFRKEGQNVTLSCEQNLNHDAMYWYRQDPGQGLRLIYYSQIVNDFQKGDIAEGYSVSREKKESFPLTVTSAQKNPTAFYLCASSIGLAGDSKNIQYFGAGTRLSVL.

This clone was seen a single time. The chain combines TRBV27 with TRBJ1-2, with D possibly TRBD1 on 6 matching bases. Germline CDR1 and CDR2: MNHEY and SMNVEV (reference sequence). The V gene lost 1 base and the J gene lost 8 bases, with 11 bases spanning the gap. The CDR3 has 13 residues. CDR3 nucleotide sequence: TGTGCCAGCAGTTTATTCAGGGGAGTGGGCTACACCTTC. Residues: CASSLFRGVGYTF.

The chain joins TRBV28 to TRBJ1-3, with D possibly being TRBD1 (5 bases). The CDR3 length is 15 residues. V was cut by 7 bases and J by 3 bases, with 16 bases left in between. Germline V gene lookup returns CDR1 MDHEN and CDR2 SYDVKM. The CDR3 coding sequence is TGTGCCAGCACCAAGGCCCAGGGCATTGGAAACACCATATATTTT. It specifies CASTKAQGIGNTIYF.

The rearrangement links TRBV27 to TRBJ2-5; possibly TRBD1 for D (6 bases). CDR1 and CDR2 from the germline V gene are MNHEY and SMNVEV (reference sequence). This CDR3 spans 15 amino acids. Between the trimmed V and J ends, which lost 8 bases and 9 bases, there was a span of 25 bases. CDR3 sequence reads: CASGQPGQINGPQYF. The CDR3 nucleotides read TGTGCCAGCGGTCAACCAGGACAGATAAATGGGCCCCAGTACTTC.

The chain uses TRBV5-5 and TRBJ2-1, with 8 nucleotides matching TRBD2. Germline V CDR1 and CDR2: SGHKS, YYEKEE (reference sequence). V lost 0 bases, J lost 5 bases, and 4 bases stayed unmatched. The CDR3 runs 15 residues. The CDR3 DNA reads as TGTGCCAGCAGCTTGGAAGGACTAGCACACAATGAGCAGTTCTTC. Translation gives CASSLEGLAHNEQFF. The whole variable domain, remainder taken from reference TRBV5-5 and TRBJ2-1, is DAGVTQSPTHLIKTRGQQVTLRCSPISGHKSVSWYQQVLGQGPQFIFQYYEKEERGRGNFPDRFSARQFPNYSSELNVNALLLGDSALYLCASSLEGLAHNEQFFGPGTRLTVL.

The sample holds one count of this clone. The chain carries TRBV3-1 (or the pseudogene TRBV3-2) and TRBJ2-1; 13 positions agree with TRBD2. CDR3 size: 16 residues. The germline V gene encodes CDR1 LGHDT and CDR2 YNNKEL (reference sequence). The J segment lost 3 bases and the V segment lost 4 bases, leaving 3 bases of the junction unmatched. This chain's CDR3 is CASSRGTSGIYNEQFF. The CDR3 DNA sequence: TGTGCCAGCAGCCGAGGGACTAGCGGGATCTACAATGAGCAGTTCTTC.

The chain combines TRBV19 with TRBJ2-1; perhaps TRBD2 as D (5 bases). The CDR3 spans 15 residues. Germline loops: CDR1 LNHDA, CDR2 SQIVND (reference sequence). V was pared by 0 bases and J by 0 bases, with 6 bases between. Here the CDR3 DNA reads TGTGCCAGTAGTATAGATGCGGGCTCCTACAATGAGCAGTTCTTC. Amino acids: CASSIDAGSYNEQFF.

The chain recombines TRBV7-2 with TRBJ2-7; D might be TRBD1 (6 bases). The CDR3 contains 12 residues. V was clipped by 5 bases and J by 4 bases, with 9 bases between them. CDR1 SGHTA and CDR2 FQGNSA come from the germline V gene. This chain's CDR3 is CASSDQGYEQYF. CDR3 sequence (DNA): TGTGCCAGCAGCGATCAGGGGTACGAGCAGTACTTC.

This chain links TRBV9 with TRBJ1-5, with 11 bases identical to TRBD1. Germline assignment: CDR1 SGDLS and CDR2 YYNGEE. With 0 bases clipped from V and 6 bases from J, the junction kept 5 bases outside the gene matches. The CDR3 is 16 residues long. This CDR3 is CASSVGTGGIGQPQHF. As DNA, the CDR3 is TGTGCCAGCAGCGTAGGGACAGGGGGCATCGGTCAGCCCCAGCATTTT.

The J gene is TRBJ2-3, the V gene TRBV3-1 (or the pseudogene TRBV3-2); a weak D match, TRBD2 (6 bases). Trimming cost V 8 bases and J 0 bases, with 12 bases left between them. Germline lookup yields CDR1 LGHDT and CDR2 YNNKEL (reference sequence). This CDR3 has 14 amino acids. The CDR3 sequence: CASAASGSTDTQYF. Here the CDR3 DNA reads TGTGCCAGCGCGGCCAGCGGGAGCACAGATACGCAGTATTTT.

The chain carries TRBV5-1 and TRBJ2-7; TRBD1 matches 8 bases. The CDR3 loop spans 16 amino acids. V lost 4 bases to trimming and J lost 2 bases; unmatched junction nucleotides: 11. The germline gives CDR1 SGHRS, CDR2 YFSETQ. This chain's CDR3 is CASSPGFGQGAYEQYF. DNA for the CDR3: TGCGCCAGCAGCCCTGGATTTGGACAGGGTGCCTACGAGCAGTACTTC.

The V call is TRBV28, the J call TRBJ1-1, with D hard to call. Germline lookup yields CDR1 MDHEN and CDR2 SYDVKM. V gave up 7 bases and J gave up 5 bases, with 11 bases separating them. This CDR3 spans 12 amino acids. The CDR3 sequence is CASNPSETEAFF. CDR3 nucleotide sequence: TGTGCCAGCAACCCTAGTGAGACTGAAGCTTTCTTT.

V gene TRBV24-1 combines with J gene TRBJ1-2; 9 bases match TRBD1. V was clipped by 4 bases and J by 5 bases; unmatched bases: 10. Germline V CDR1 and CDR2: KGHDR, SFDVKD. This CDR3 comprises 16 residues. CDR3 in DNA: TGTGCCACCAGTGACCCCACTACAGGGGGCGTGTATGGCTACACCTTC. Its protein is CATSDPTTGGVYGYTF.

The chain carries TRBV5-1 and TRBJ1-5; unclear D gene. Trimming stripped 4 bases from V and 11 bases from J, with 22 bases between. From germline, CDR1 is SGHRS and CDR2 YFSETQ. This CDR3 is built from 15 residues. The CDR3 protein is CASSPGGLGPRAQHF. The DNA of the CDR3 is TGCGCCAGCAGCCCGGGAGGGCTAGGGCCGAGGGCCCAGCATTTT.

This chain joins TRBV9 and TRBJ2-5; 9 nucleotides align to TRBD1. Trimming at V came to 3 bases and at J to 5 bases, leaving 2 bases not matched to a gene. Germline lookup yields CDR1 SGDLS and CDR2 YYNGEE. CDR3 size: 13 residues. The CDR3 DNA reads TGTGCCAGCAGCGGGGGACAGGGTGAGACCCAGTACTTC. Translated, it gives CASSGGQGETQYF.

The CDR3 protein is CASSFQQRQGRSEQYF. In DNA, the CDR3 is TGTGCCAGCAGTTTCCAGCAACGACAGGGGAGGAGCGAGCAGTACTTC. The chain is built from TRBV28 and TRBJ2-7, with 8 bases identical to TRBD1. Germline V gene lookup returns CDR1 MDHEN and CDR2 SYDVKM. The junction had 13 bases not matched to a gene; V was cut back by 3 bases and J by 6 bases. There are 16 residues in the CDR3.

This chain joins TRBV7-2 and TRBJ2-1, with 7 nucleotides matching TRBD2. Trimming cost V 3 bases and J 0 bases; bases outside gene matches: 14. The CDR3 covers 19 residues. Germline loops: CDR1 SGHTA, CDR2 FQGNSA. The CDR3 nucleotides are TGTGCCAGCAGCTTTAGGCTAGCGGAGACCCGTAGCTCCTACAATGAGCAGTTCTTC. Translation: CASSFRLAETRSSYNEQFF. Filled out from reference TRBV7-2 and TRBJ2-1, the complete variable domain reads GAGVSQSPSNKVTEKGKDVELRCDPISGHTALYWYRQSLGQGLEFLIYFQGNSAPDKSGLPSDRFSAERTGGSVSTLTIQRTQQEDSAVYLCASSFRLAETRSSYNEQFFGPGTRLTVL.